What follows are 18 T cell receptor beta chains derived from one specimen sequenced in a study of blood T cell repertoires in COVID-19. The assay was immunoSEQ multiplex PCR, and TCRdb's table has in-frame clones only and misses some. The table has 140,000 to 150,000 clones, around 84% seen once. The sequenced sample consisted of peripheral blood. These receptor sequences come from a human donor in a cohort sampled during active COVID-19.

The CDR3 loop is CASSEFRGGDTDTQYF. The CDR3 DNA sequence: TGTGCCAGCAGTGAATTTCGCGGGGGGGACACAGATACGCAGTATTTT. The chain carries TRBV6-1 and TRBJ2-3, with 9 nucleotides matching TRBD2. The CDR3 spans 16 residues. Unmatched junction bases numbered 5, after V lost 2 bases and J lost 2 bases. Germline loops: CDR1 MNHNS, CDR2 SASEGT.

The V call is TRBV7-9, the J call TRBJ1-1; D not resolved. This CDR3 spans 15 amino acids. CDR1 and CDR2 from the germline V gene are SEHNR and FQNEAQ (reference sequence). V was clipped by 4 bases and J by 1 base, with 13 bases between them. The CDR3: CASSSRTAPNTEAFF. The CDR3 DNA reads TGTGCCAGCAGCTCACGGACTGCCCCGAACACTGAAGCTTTCTTT.

This clone was seen a single time. The chain joins TRBV29-1 to TRBJ1-4, with a tentative D call TRBD1 (5 bases). This CDR3 is built from 13 residues. The V end lost 7 bases, the J end lost 8 bases, and 17 bases lay between the germline ends. Germline-derived CDR1 and CDR2 are SQVTM and ANQGSEA. The CDR3 reads CSATRSGGEKLFF. The CDR3 nucleotides read TGCAGCGCCACCCGCTCTGGGGGGGAAAAACTGTTTTTT.

The rearrangement uses TRBV19 and TRBJ2-1, with 12 positions matching TRBD2. The CDR3 is 15 amino acids. J lost 6 bases, V lost 5 bases, and 5 bases had no gene match. In germline, CDR1 is LNHDA, CDR2 SQIVND (reference sequence). The CDR3 DNA follows: TGTGCCAGTAGTCCCCCGGGACTAGCGGGCAATGAGCAGTTCTTC. Protein product: CASSPPGLAGNEQFF.

The chain combines TRBV10-1 with TRBJ2-3; D is unresolved. V lost 4 bases and J 0 bases, leaving 11 bases between the germline ends. CDR1 is WNHNN, CDR2 SYGVQD, per germline (reference sequence). The CDR3 loop spans 15 amino acids. The CDR3, as DNA: TGCGCCAGCAGTGGAGGCGACCCTAGCACAGATACGCAGTATTTT. This translates into CASSGGDPSTDTQYF.

The CDR3 DNA reads TGTGCCAGCAGCCCCCAAAGGGCGGGAGCGACAGATACGCAGTATTTT. This gives the protein CASSPQRAGATDTQYF. The V and J genes are TRBV3-1 (or the pseudogene TRBV3-2) and TRBJ2-3; 7 bases match TRBD2. The CDR3 sequence is 16 residues long. CDR1 is LGHDT and CDR2 is YNNKEL in the germline V gene (reference sequence). V gave up 4 bases and J gave up 3 bases; unmatched junction bases: 10.

This chain connects TRBV4-1 to TRBJ2-3; 10 bases agree with TRBD2. Germline CDR1 and CDR2: MGHRA and YSYEKL. The V and J ends lost 1 base and 4 bases, in that order; junction bases with no gene match: 5. CDR3 length: 16 amino acids. The CDR3 sequence: CASSQGSLAGADTQYF. In DNA, the CDR3 is TGCGCCAGCAGCCAAGGGTCCCTAGCGGGAGCAGATACGCAGTATTTT.

This clone occurred many times. The CDR3 loop is CASSPLRSVGYTF. For the CDR3, the DNA is TGTGCCAGCAGTCCCCTTCGTTCAGTTGGCTACACCTTC. The rearrangement joins TRBV27 to TRBJ1-2; D is uncertain. From germline, CDR1 is MNHEY and CDR2 SMNVEV (reference sequence). Trimming took off 5 bases at V and 7 bases at J, with 14 bases between the two ends. This CDR3 is built from 13 residues.

The rearrangement joins TRBV28 to TRBJ1-4; D is undetermined. Germline loops: CDR1 MDHEN, CDR2 SYDVKM. With 6 bases removed from V and 9 bases from J, the gap between germline ends came to 17 bases. This CDR3 has 14 amino acids. The chain's CDR3 is CASREGGVDQKLFF. DNA of the CDR3: TGTGCCAGCAGGGAAGGAGGTGTTGATCAAAAACTGTTTTTT.

The V gene is TRBV3-1 (or the pseudogene TRBV3-2), the J gene TRBJ2-1; D remains ambiguous. The CDR3 spans 12 residues. CDR1 and CDR2 (germline): LGHDT, YNNKEL (reference sequence). V gave up 2 bases and J gave up 7 bases, with 6 bases separating them. CDR3 loop: CASSQYNNEQFF. The CDR3 DNA reads as TGTGCCAGCAGCCAATACAATAATGAGCAGTTCTTC.

The genes are TRBV29-1 and TRBJ1-1; D unclear. The length of the CDR3 is 13 residues. Germline lookup yields CDR1 SQVTM and CDR2 ANQGSEA. The V end was cut by 5 bases, the J end by 5 bases, with 15 bases between. CDR3 DNA: TGCAGCGTTTCGAGGGAGCGCGGAACTGAAGCTTTCTTT. Its protein product is CSVSRERGTEAFF.

This sequence joins TRBV12-3 or TRBV12-4 and TRBJ1-2, with D perhaps TRBD1 (5 bases). Trimming removed 6 bases at V and 8 bases at J, with 10 bases between. This CDR3 has 11 amino acids. CDR3 sequence (DNA): TGTGCCAGCAGCCGTCGACAGGGCTACACCTTC. This translates into CASSRRQGYTF.

The chain is built from TRBV19 and TRBJ2-5, with a tentative D call TRBD2 (6 bases). The CDR3 is made up of 14 amino acids. Between the trimmed V and J ends, which lost 8 bases and 1 base, there was a span of 14 bases. Germline loops: CDR1 LNHDA, CDR2 SQIVND (reference sequence). This CDR3 reads CASRRAGPQETQYF. The CDR3 DNA follows: TGTGCCAGTCGGCGGGCGGGGCCCCAAGAGACCCAGTACTTC. Based on the CDR3 plus reference TRBV19 and TRBJ2-5, the full variable domain is DGGITQSPKYLFRKEGQNVTLSCEQNLNHDAMYWYRQDPGQGLRLIYYSQIVNDFQKGDIAEGYSVSREKKESFPLTVTSAQKNPTAFYLCASRRAGPQETQYFGPGTRLLVL.

The chain has TRBV5-1 and TRBJ1-2; D perhaps matches TRBD1 (6 bases). Trimming took 0 bases from V and 8 from J, leaving 11 bases between them. The length of the CDR3 is 13 residues. Germline V gene data show CDR1 as SGHRS and CDR2 as YFSETQ. The CDR3, as DNA: TGCGCCAGCAGCTTGGGTCAGGGGAACGGCTACACCTTC. This codes for CASSLGQGNGYTF.

The table lists this clone with a count of one. This chain joins TRBV6-6 and TRBJ1-6; D not resolved. The CDR3 has 15 residues. Germline CDR1 and CDR2: MNHNY and SVGAGI (reference sequence). V was clipped by 0 bases and J by 7 bases, with 10 bases between them. CDR3 in amino acids: CASSYSKRENSPLHF. CDR3 DNA: TGTGCCAGCAGTTACTCGAAGAGGGAAAATTCACCCCTCCACTTT.

The chain has TRBV28 and TRBJ2-7; 8 nucleotides align to TRBD1. This CDR3 has 13 amino acids. The germline CDR1 and CDR2 sequences are MDHEN and SYDVKM. V shed 7 bases and J 3 bases; nucleotides not matched to a gene: 5. The CDR3 protein is CASTRTGNYEQYF. The CDR3 coding sequence is TGTGCCAGCACCCGGACAGGGAACTACGAGCAGTACTTC.

This clone was picked up a small number of times. The chain recombines TRBV25-1 with TRBJ2-7; D is possibly TRBD2 (6 bases). CDR3 length: 12 amino acids. The germline gives CDR1 MGHDK, CDR2 SYGVNS. Between the trimmed V and J ends, which lost 11 bases and 0 bases, there was a span of 11 bases. The CDR3 sequence: CASGGASYEQYF. The CDR3 coding sequence is TGTGCCTCCGGAGGGGCCTCCTACGAGCAGTACTTC.

This chain links TRBV12-3 or TRBV12-4 with TRBJ2-3; D gene unclear. This CDR3 comprises 11 residues. V lost 8 bases to trimming and J lost 3 bases, with 6 bases between them. The CDR3 DNA follows: TGTGCCAGCCAAACTACAGATACGCAGTATTTT. This codes for CASQTTDTQYF.